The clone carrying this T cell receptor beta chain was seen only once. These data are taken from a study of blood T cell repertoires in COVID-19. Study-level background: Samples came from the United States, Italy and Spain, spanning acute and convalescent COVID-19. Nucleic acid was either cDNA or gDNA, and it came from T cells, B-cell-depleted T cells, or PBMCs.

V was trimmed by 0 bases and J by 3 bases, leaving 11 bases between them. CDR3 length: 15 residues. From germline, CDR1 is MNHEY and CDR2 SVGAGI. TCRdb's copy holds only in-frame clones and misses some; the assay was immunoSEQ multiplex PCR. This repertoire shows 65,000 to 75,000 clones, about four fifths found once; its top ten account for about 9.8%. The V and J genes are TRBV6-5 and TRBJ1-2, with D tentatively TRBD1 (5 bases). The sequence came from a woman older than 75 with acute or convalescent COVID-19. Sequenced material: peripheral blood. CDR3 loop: CASSYSQGGYYGYTF. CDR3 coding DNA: TGTGCCAGCAGTTACTCGCAGGGTGGGTACTATGGCTACACCTTC.